The subject of this entry is one TCR beta chain. Its antigen remains unknown. Genomic DNA, the template, was used for profiling of the TCR beta VDJ and CDR3. TCRdb ran MiXCR on the reads and lists one entry per CDR3 protein. This table holds fewer than 80,000 distinct CDR3 sequences, roughly three quarters found once. This entry belongs to a study of CD8+CD57+ T cells in acquired aplastic anemia. On the study more broadly: DNA per sorted CD4+ or CD8+ sample ranged roughly 0.19 to 27.4 ug, averaging around 3.2 ug. Findings and limits, study-wide: Levels of CD8+ Simpson's diversity were not significantly distinct in patients versus controls.

By flow cytometry, patients selected for sequencing had shown an expansion of CD8+CD57+ cells. V lost 7 bases to trimming and J lost 7 bases; unmatched junction nucleotides: 8. The CDR3 length is 15 residues. Germline V lookup: CDR1 SNHLY, CDR2 FYNNEI. Material for sequencing was sorted CD4+, CD8+, or CD8+CD57+ T cells (not recorded which) from PBMCs. The chain couples TRBV2 to TRBJ2-1, with 12 positions matching TRBD2. This TCR came from a human donor with aplastic anemia. CDR3 coding DNA: TGTGCCAGCATCCGGTCTAGCGGGAGGGAAAATGAGCAGTTCTTC. Residues: CASIRSSGRENEQFF.